The sequence of this T cell receptor beta chain was determined in a study of CD8 T cells in Susac syndrome (dated by TCRdb to the late 2010s). Looking at the study overall: The study used repertoire sequencing to test whether antigen drove CD8+ T cell activation and differentiation in Susac syndrome.

Peripheral blood CD8+ and CD4+ T cells from healthy donors, Susac syndrome patients and multiple sclerosis patients were profiled by high-throughput TCR beta sequencing. Treatment-naive patients with stable or active relapsing-remitting disease fulfilling revised McDonald criteria were used as multiple sclerosis controls. Bulk CD8+ and CD4+ T cells were purified magnetically by negative isolation, whereas CD8+ TEMRA cells were enriched by FACS. Blood was drawn into EDTA tubes, processed within 24 hours, and PBMCs were isolated by density gradient centrifugation. PBMCs intended for TCR sequencing were frozen in liquid nitrogen and were later thawed in a 37 degrees C water bath. Purity of sorted or isolated CD4+, CD8+ and CD8+ TEMRA cells was at least 90%. On this clonotype itself: Its cognate antigen has yet to be identified. Nothing much larger sits one base from this clone, and base qualities are not available.

There are 18 amino acids in the CDR3, from cysteine to phenylalanine inclusive. Only the CDR3 region is kept as DNA, spanning 54 bases read in frame from base 1. V and J lose 0 bases and 8 bases, and a span of 23 bases separates them. According to the germline V gene (reference sequence), CDR1 reads DFQATT and CDR2 reads SNEGSKA. RNA was extracted with the RNeasy kit and 0.5 to 1 ug was reverse transcribed using random hexamers. The immunoSEQ multiplex PCR assay, covering 54 Vbeta and 13 Jbeta segments, was used to amplify TCR beta CDR3 regions. To correct PCR amplification bias, a synthetic template baseline was used for both primer optimization and computational correction. The original methods were these. Only productive sequences were kept, with reads annotated to V, D and J genes according to IMGT and analyzed in immunoSEQ Analyzer. Clonality was calculated as one minus the Shannon entropy normalized by log2 of the number of productive unique sequences. Public and private clones were assessed among the 100 most prevalent clones of each patient and control. Clones were defined as Susac-specific when absent from the healthy and MS cohorts, from about 1,100 published viral clones and from other ImmuneACCESS disease sequences. TCRdb redid the processing of the public reads, applying fastp at Q25 and MiXCR, and retained in-frame beta chains. A single entry per CDR3 protein holds the most common genes and DNA from its merged rows. The V and J calls reflect TCRdb's pipeline rather than the authors' work. The sample has 200,000 to 250,000 distinct CDR3 sequences on record, approximately 92% of them singletons. In total, the top ten clones hold 0.07% to 0.09% of the sample.

The paper as a whole reports these results and caveats: The study acknowledged that relatively few individuals were included in the TCR sequencing and HLA analysis.

The receptor comes from a human donor with multiple sclerosis. Material for sequencing was CD4+ T cells from PBMCs. The rearrangement joined TRBV20-1 to TRBJ1-6; possibly the D gene is TRBD1, per 5 matching bases. The CDR3 is CSARDAPKMMGTHSPLHF. The DNA is as follows: TGCAGTGCTAGAGATGCCCCCAAAATGATGGGGACTCATTCACCCCTCCACTTT.